These T cell receptor beta chains were read from a single sample in a study of T-cell reconstitution after alpha-beta-depleted transplantation in children. TCRdb itself ran the PCR reads through MiXCR, one entry per CDR3 protein. The sample holds a few hundred thousand distinct CDR3 sequences, roughly 15% seen once. The sequences come from PBMCs, mostly from graft donor cells, collected 360 days after TCRalphabeta/CD19-depleted stem cell transplant. These receptors were collected from a boy under two years old who had a stem cell transplant for Wiskott-Aldrich syndrome, so the T cells may come from the graft donor. Each CDR3 is given with its conserved first and last residue. Each record gives: D gene, V gene, clone size, J gene, CDR3 protein, CDR3 DNA. D genes are given only for firm matches. The size of a clone is reported for some rows only, either as once, few or many, or as a class for expanded clones.

TRBD2	TRBV11-2	NA	TRBJ2-7	CASSLRLTSGGEQYF	TGTGCCAGCAGCCTAAGGCTGACTAGCGGGGGGGAGCAGTACTTC
TRBD1	TRBV29-1	NA	TRBJ2-5	CSVEVTGGYQETQYF	TGCAGCGTTGAGGTGACAGGGGGGTACCAAGAGACCCAGTACTTC
NA	TRBV12-3/TRBV12-4	NA	TRBJ2-2	CASTLGRVAGELFF	TGTGCCAGCACCTTGGGTAGGGTAGCCGGGGAGCTGTTTTTT
TRBD1	TRBV5-1	NA	TRBJ2-5	CASSLRFGQAPWQETQYF	TGCGCCAGCAGCTTGAGGTTCGGACAGGCCCCGTGGCAAGAGACCCAGTACTTC
NA	TRBV12-3/TRBV12-4	few	TRBJ1-1	CASSPSRGTEAFF	TGTGCCAGCTCCCCAAGTCGAGGCACTGAAGCTTTCTTT
NA	TRBV5-6	NA	TRBJ2-1	CASSSGLDNEQFF	TGTGCCAGCAGCTCCGGGCTTGACAATGAGCAGTTCTTC
NA	TRBV7-9	few	TRBJ2-2	CASSLLGFPRELFF	TGTGCCAGCAGCTTATTAGGGTTTCCTAGGGAGCTGTTTTTT
NA	TRBV5-1	few	TRBJ2-1	CASSFGGGDNEQFF	TGCGCCAGCAGCTTCGGGGGAGGCGACAATGAGCAGTTCTTC
NA	TRBV14	NA	TRBJ2-5	CASSQKWAPGRETQYF	TGTGCCAGCAGCCAAAAATGGGCCCCCGGGCGAGAGACCCAGTACTTC
NA	TRBV5-1	NA	TRBJ2-2	CASSWTHNTGELFF	TGCGCCAGCAGCTGGACCCATAACACCGGGGAGCTGTTTTTT
TRBD2	TRBV5-1	few	TRBJ2-6	CASSLSGIGANVLTF	TGCGCCAGCAGCTTAAGCGGGATCGGGGCCAACGTCCTGACTTTC
NA	TRBV20-1	NA	TRBJ2-5	CSAPQGTRQETQYF	TGCAGTGCCCCTCAGGGGACCCGTCAAGAGACCCAGTACTTC
NA	TRBV5-5	many	TRBJ2-7	CASSLGHRSYEQYF	TGTGCCAGCAGCTTGGGGCACAGGTCCTACGAGCAGTACTTC
NA	TRBV20-1	NA	TRBJ2-6	CSARYGSGANVLTF	TGCAGTGCTAGATACGGATCTGGGGCCAACGTCCTGACTTTC
NA	TRBV7-9	few	TRBJ2-2	CASSRTKVTGELFF	TGTGCCAGCAGCCGTACCAAGGTGACCGGGGAGCTGTTTTTT
NA	TRBV7-2	NA	TRBJ2-1	CASSLAGHPYNEQFF	TGTGCCAGCAGCTTAGCGGGACACCCCTACAATGAGCAGTTCTTC
NA	TRBV29-1	few	TRBJ2-7	CSVGTRLAYEQYF	TGCAGCGTTGGGACCCGTCTAGCCTACGAGCAGTACTTC
NA	TRBV12-5	few	TRBJ2-5	CASGSSRRQPFQETQYF	TGTGCTAGTGGTTCCTCCCGCCGGCAGCCTTTCCAAGAGACCCAGTACTTC
NA	TRBV12-3/TRBV12-4	many	TRBJ2-3	CASSRYHRTDTQYF	TGTGCCAGCAGTCGGTACCACCGCACAGATACGCAGTATTTT
NA	TRBV20-1	few	TRBJ1-5	CSARGLSQPQHF	TGCAGTGCTAGAGGGCTCAGTCAGCCCCAGCATTTT
NA	TRBV30	few	TRBJ2-7	CAWSVGQTYEQYF	TGTGCCTGGAGTGTGGGGCAGACCTACGAGCAGTACTTC
TRBD1	TRBV20-1	NA	TRBJ2-7	CSASARSGQGNVEQYF	TGCAGTGCTAGCGCTCGCTCGGGACAGGGGAATGTCGAGCAGTACTTC
TRBD1	TRBV12-3/TRBV12-4	few	TRBJ1-4	CASSTDREGGEKLFF	TGTGCCAGCAGTACCGACAGGGAAGGGGGGGAAAAACTGTTTTTT
TRBD1	TRBV11-2	few	TRBJ2-7	CASTNLLPRGKYYEQYF	TGTGCCAGCACCAACCTTTTACCCAGGGGGAAATACTACGAGCAGTACTTC
NA	TRBV27	NA	TRBJ1-1	CASSLTGWDTEAFF	TGTGCCAGCAGTTTGACCGGGTGGGACACTGAAGCTTTCTTT
NA	TRBV10-3	few	TRBJ2-3	CEPRARGTDTQYF	TGCGAACCCCGGGCCAGGGGCACAGATACGCAGTATTTT
TRBD1	TRBV28	few	TRBJ1-2	CASSSGTGDYGYTF	TGTGCCAGCAGTTCCGGGACAGGGGACTATGGCTACACCTTC
NA	TRBV4-3	few	TRBJ2-3	CASSQGGNRADTQYF	TGCGCCAGCAGCCAAGGAGGGAATCGGGCAGATACGCAGTATTTT
TRBD1	TRBV2	once	TRBJ1-6	CASSVHRGFNSPLHF	TGTGCCAGCAGTGTTCACAGGGGGTTTAATTCACCCCTCCACTTT
NA	TRBV12-3/TRBV12-4	NA	TRBJ1-5	CASSLNGVYSNQPQHF	TGTGCCAGCAGTTTAAATGGCGTTTATAGCAATCAGCCCCAGCATTTT
NA	TRBV6-1	NA	TRBJ2-5	CASSELPGHQETQYF	TGTGCCAGCAGTGAATTGCCAGGACACCAAGAGACCCAGTACTTC
NA	TRBV7-7	few	TRBJ2-2	CASRSPGTGELFF	TGTGCCAGCAGGAGCCCGGGCACCGGGGAGCTGTTTTTT
TRBD2	TRBV6-5	NA	TRBJ2-7	CASKRYAGTRIYEQYF	TGTGCCAGCAAAAGGTATGCCGGGACTAGGATCTACGAGCAGTACTTC
NA	TRBV5-1	NA	TRBJ2-7	CASSLGGSGTYEQYF	TGCGCCAGCAGCTTGGGTGGCAGCGGAACCTACGAGCAGTACTTC
TRBD1	TRBV20-1	NA	TRBJ1-6	CSARARDRNSPLHF	TGCAGTGCTAGAGCTCGGGACAGGAATTCACCCCTCCACTTT
TRBD2	TRBV30	few	TRBJ2-1	CAWSAGLAGGFF	TGTGCCTGGAGTGCAGGACTAGCGGGAGGGTTCTTC
NA	TRBV29-1	NA	TRBJ2-4	CSVEFGLAKNIQYF	TGCAGCGTTGAATTCGGACTAGCCAAAAACATTCAGTACTTC
TRBD1	TRBV29-1	NA	TRBJ1-1	CSARQGAGRTEAFF	TGCAGCGCTCGGCAGGGGGCAGGGAGGACTGAAGCTTTCTTT
TRBD1	TRBV2	many	TRBJ2-7	CASSEVRDSSYEQYF	TGTGCCAGCAGTGAAGTACGGGACAGCTCCTACGAGCAGTACTTC
NA	TRBV6-1	many	TRBJ1-2	CASSSKTERYGYTF	TGTGCCAGCAGCAGCAAGACAGAAAGATATGGCTACACCTTC
NA	TRBV5-1	NA	TRBJ2-7	CASSLAGAAEQYF	TGCGCCAGCAGCTTGGCAGGGGCGGCCGAGCAGTACTTC
NA	TRBV12-3/TRBV12-4	few	TRBJ1-5	CASSDRSYQPQHF	TGTGCCAGCAGTGACAGGTCGTATCAGCCCCAGCATTTT
TRBD2	TRBV7-2	NA	TRBJ2-7	CASCRTSGTDEQYF	TGTGCCAGCTGTCGGACTAGCGGGACGGACGAGCAGTACTTC
NA	TRBV4-1	NA	TRBJ2-2	CASSQRGDTGELFF	TGCGCCAGCAGCCAAAGGGGGGACACCGGGGAGCTGTTTTTT
NA	TRBV10-3	few	TRBJ2-2	CAISATAGIGELFF	TGTGCCATCAGTGCCACCGCCGGCATCGGGGAGCTGTTTTTT
NA	TRBV4-3	NA	TRBJ2-1	CASSQNVDNEQFF	TGCGCCAGCAGCCAAAACGTGGACAATGAGCAGTTCTTC
TRBD2	TRBV19	NA	TRBJ2-1	CASSIDLAGESDNEQFF	TGTGCCAGTAGTATAGATCTTGCGGGAGAATCGGACAATGAGCAGTTCTTC
TRBD2	TRBV4-3	many	TRBJ2-1	CASSQDFAGVAYNEQFF	TGCGCCAGCAGCCAAGATTTCGCGGGAGTGGCCTACAATGAGCAGTTCTTC
TRBD1	TRBV10-3	NA	TRBJ2-3	CAISEQGEDTQYF	TGTGCCATCAGTGAGCAGGGGGAAGATACGCAGTATTTT
TRBD1	TRBV5-1	NA	TRBJ2-6	CASSLTTGVPGANVLTF	TGCGCCAGCAGCTTAACTACAGGGGTCCCTGGGGCCAACGTCCTGACTTTC
TRBD2	TRBV4-2	NA	TRBJ2-1	CASSSISGGGNNEQFF	TGTGCCAGCAGCTCAATTAGCGGGGGAGGCAACAATGAGCAGTTCTTC
TRBD1	TRBV24-1	few	TRBJ2-5	CAKQGRRTGETQYF	TGTGCCAAACAGGGGCGCCGGACCGGGGAGACCCAGTACTTC
TRBD2	TRBV5-1	NA	TRBJ2-7	CASRSGFGSGGLLPREQYF	TGCGCCAGCAGATCGGGGTTCGGTAGCGGGGGGCTCCTCCCGAGAGAGCAGTACTTC